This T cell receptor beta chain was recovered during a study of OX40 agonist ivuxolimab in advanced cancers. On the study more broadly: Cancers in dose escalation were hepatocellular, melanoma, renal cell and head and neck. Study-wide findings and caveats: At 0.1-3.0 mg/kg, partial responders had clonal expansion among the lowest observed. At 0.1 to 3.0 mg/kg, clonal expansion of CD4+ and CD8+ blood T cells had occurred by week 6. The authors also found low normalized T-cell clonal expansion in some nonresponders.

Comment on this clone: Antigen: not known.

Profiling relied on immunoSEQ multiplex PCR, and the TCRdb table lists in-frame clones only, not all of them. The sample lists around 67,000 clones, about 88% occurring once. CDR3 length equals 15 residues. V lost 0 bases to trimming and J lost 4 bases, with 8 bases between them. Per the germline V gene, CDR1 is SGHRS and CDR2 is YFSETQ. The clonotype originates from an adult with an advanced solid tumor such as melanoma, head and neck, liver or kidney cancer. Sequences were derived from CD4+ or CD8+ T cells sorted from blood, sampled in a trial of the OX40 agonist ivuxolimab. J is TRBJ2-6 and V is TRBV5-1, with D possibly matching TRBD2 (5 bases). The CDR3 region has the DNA TGCGCCAGCAGCTTGGGAGGGCAGGGGGCCAACGTCCTGACTTTC. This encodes CASSLGGQGANVLTF.